Shown below are 4 T cell receptor beta chains from a single sample sequenced in a study of blood T cell repertoires in COVID-19. Produced via immunoSEQ multiplex PCR; TCRdb's table is partial and in-frame only. Among approximately 18,000 clones listed, 80% to 90% were seen once. The specimen was peripheral blood. The receptors derive from a human donor with active COVID-19. The donor label of this sample is uncertain.

V is TRBV24-1 and J is TRBJ1-5; TRBD1 matches 7 bases. Trimming took 7 bases from V and 0 from J; bases not matched to a gene: 11. CDR3 length: 17 amino acids. Germline V gene sequence: CDR1 KGHDR, CDR2 SFDVKD. CDR3 sequence (DNA): TGTGCCACCAGAGGGAACAGGGGCCCTTATAGCAATCAGCCCCAGCATTTT. This sequence encodes CATRGNRGPYSNQPQHF.

This chain joins TRBV6-4 and TRBJ2-2, with TRBD2 as a possible D gene (6 bases). This CDR3 spans 15 amino acids. Germline CDR1 is MRHNA and CDR2 is SNTAGT. With 6 bases removed from V and 6 bases from J, the gap between germline ends came to 17 bases. CDR3 residues: CASRTGEREPGELFF. In DNA, the CDR3 is TGTGCCAGCAGGACGGGGGAGAGGGAGCCCGGGGAGCTGTTTTTT.

This clone appeared a single time. The chain employs TRBV4-3 and TRBJ1-2, with 10 bases that match TRBD1. With V trimmed by 5 bases and J by 8 bases, 8 bases remained unmatched. The CDR3 has 14 amino acids. CDR1 and CDR2 (germline): LGHNA, YSLEER. The CDR3 reads CASSLGQGSGGYTF. In DNA form, the CDR3 reads TGCGCCAGCAGCTTGGGACAGGGGAGTGGCGGCTACACCTTC.

This clone was seen more than once but under ten times. V is TRBV3-1 (or the pseudogene TRBV3-2) and J is TRBJ1-3, with D maybe TRBD1 (6 bases). CDR1 is LGHDT and CDR2 is YNNKEL in the germline V gene (reference sequence). The V end was cut by 4 bases, the J end by 0 bases, with 10 bases between. This CDR3 spans 15 amino acids. The CDR3 region has the DNA TGTGCCAGCAGCCTGGGGGCACACTCTGGAAACACCATATATTTT. Translation gives CASSLGAHSGNTIYF.